The 26 T cell receptor beta chains below come from one sample, sequenced in a study of radiotherapy plus CTLA-4 blockade in lung cancer. Using immunoSEQ multiplex PCR, the repertoire was profiled, and TCRdb retains in-frame clones only, with some absent. The sample comprises just under 60,000 clones, 72% of which are singletons, and about 8% rests with the top ten. Specimen: peripheral blood, collected from a patient treated with radiotherapy plus ipilimumab. The receptors were sampled from a human donor with non-small cell lung cancer whose response to radiotherapy plus ipilimumab could not be evaluated.

The rearrangement links TRBV6-1 to TRBJ2-5; TRBD1 matches at 7 bases. Germline V gives CDR1 MNHNS, CDR2 SASEGT. Trimming at V came to 4 bases and at J to 4 bases, leaving 9 bases not matched to a gene. The CDR3 is made up of 15 amino acids. CDR3 in amino acids: CASSVQGGGGETQYF. In nucleotides, the CDR3 is TGTGCCAGCAGTGTTCAAGGGGGCGGAGGAGAGACCCAGTACTTC.

The chain employs TRBV30 and TRBJ1-3; D not certain. Trimming took off 2 bases at V and 2 bases at J, with 4 bases between the two ends. Looked up from germline, CDR1 is GTSNPN and CDR2 is SVGIG (reference sequence). This CDR3 region has 12 residues. The CDR3 reads CAWSLTGNTIYF. CDR3 in DNA: TGTGCCTGGAGTCTAACTGGAAACACCATATATTTT.

The genes are TRBV5-1 and TRBJ2-5, with TRBD2 as a possible D gene (7 bases). This CDR3 is built from 17 residues. With 0 bases removed from V and 1 base from J, the gap between germline ends came to 16 bases. Germline CDR1 is SGHRS and CDR2 is YFSETQ. DNA for the CDR3: TGCGCCAGCAGCTTGGAGGTGGTCGGGGGGCGCCAAGAGACCCAGTACTTC. It specifies CASSLEVVGGRQETQYF.

This clone was seen a single time. The chain carries TRBV5-1 and TRBJ2-7, with 8 bases aligning to TRBD2. Unmatched junction bases numbered 8, after V lost 0 bases and J lost 3 bases. The CDR3 contains 16 residues. Germline CDR1 SGHRS, CDR2 YFSETQ. In DNA, the CDR3 is TGCGCCAGCAGCTTGGCCGTTGCGGGAGGATTCTACGAGCAGTACTTC. Its protein product is CASSLAVAGGFYEQYF.

This chain connects TRBV4-3 to TRBJ1-2; no definite D call. The V gene lost 5 bases and the J gene lost 4 bases, with 20 bases spanning the gap. Germline values: CDR1 LGHNA, CDR2 YSLEER. There are 16 residues in the CDR3. The CDR3 nucleotides are TGCGCCAGCAGCGAGGCAGTAGCTCTCTCCGGCTATGGCTACACCTTC. Its translation is CASSEAVALSGYGYTF.

This chain uses TRBV27 with TRBJ2-1; 9 bases fit TRBD2. There are 16 residues in the CDR3. The junction had 6 bases not matched to a gene; V was cut back by 6 bases and J by 0 bases. Germline assignment: CDR1 MNHEY and CDR2 SMNVEV (reference sequence). CDR3 region: CASRWTSVDSYNEQFF. Written as DNA, the CDR3 is TGTGCCAGCAGATGGACTAGCGTGGACTCCTACAATGAGCAGTTCTTC.

The V gene is TRBV11-1, the J gene TRBJ2-3; D ambiguous. This CDR3 contains 14 residues. CDR1 and CDR2 from the germline V gene are SGHAT and FQDESV (reference sequence). The V gene lost 1 base and the J gene lost 6 bases, with 11 bases spanning the gap. In nucleotides, the CDR3 is TGTGCCAGCAGCTTAGAACTTTCCCCGGATACGCAGTATTTT. Translated, it gives CASSLELSPDTQYF.

This clone was found once. The chain has TRBV2 and TRBJ1-5; no clear D gene. Germline CDR1 and CDR2: SNHLY and FYNNEI. CDR3 length: 13 amino acids. The V end lost 4 bases, the J end lost 6 bases, and 10 bases lay between the germline ends. Here the CDR3 reads CASSVLEGQPQHF. As DNA, the CDR3 is TGTGCCAGCAGTGTTCTAGAGGGTCAGCCCCAGCATTTT.

The chain has TRBV6-1 and TRBJ2-2; D is perhaps TRBD1 (6 bases). Germline CDR1 reads MNHNS; CDR2 reads SASEGT. The CDR3 length is 14 residues. The V end was cut by 9 bases, the J end by 3 bases, with 14 bases between. Here the CDR3 DNA reads TGTGCCAGGAATAAGGGGGTTTACACCGGGGAGCTGTTTTTT. Its translation: CARNKGVYTGELFF.

This clone was detected once. V usage is TRBV9 and J usage is TRBJ2-7; D is possibly TRBD1 (5 bases). Looked up from germline, CDR1 is SGDLS and CDR2 is YYNGEE. The ends were cut back, 4 bases at V and 1 base at J, with 15 bases in the middle. This CDR3 spans 15 amino acids. CDR3 nucleotide sequence: TGTGCCAGCAGCCCTAGTCTGGCAGGGTCCTACGAGCAGTACTTC. It codes for CASSPSLAGSYEQYF.

This clone was found once. This rearrangement joins TRBV11-1 to TRBJ2-5; 11 bases fit TRBD2. This CDR3 contains 17 residues. Trimming took 1 base from V and 1 from J; bases not matched to a gene: 5. Germline CDR1 and CDR2: SGHAT and FQDESV (reference sequence). DNA of the CDR3: TGTGCCAGCAGCTTAGACTATGGGACTAGCGGCCAAGAGACCCAGTACTTC. Its protein product is CASSLDYGTSGQETQYF.

The V and J genes are TRBV11-3 and TRBJ2-5; the D gene is possibly TRBD1 (6 bases). The J call may be in error: the DNA end matches TRBJ2-7 better. The CDR3 has 14 amino acids. CDR1 is SGHNT and CDR2 is YENEEA in the germline V gene. DNA of the CDR3: TGTGCCAGCAGCCAACTCACAGGGACGGGCGAGCAGTACTTC. Translating gives CASSQLTGTGEQYF.

The CDR3 DNA reads as TGTGCCATCATGACAGGGGGGACCTACGAGCAGTACTTC. Its translation is CAIMTGGTYEQYF. This chain links TRBV10-3 with TRBJ2-7; the match to TRBD1 covers 9 bases. The CDR3 contains 13 residues. CDR1 ENHRY and CDR2 SYGVKD come from the germline V gene. V shed 7 bases, J shed 2 bases, and the junction held 3 bases outside the gene matches.

J is TRBJ1-1 and V is TRBV5-6; 8 bases line up with TRBD1. The CDR3 is 15 residues long. V trimming: 2 bases; J trimming: 0 bases; junction bases outside the gene matches: 3. Germline lookup yields CDR1 SGHDT and CDR2 YYEEEE. CDR3 in DNA: TGTGCCAGCAGCTTACAGGGGGGTCTGAACACTGAAGCTTTCTTT. Translating it yields CASSLQGGLNTEAFF.

The chain recombines TRBV5-4 with TRBJ2-1; weak D call: TRBD2 (7 bases). Trimming removed 1 base from V and 3 bases from J, with 14 bases in between. CDR1 is SGHNT, CDR2 YYREEE, per germline (reference sequence). The CDR3 sequence is 16 residues long. The CDR3 spells CASSLSGGGLYNEQFF. The CDR3 coding sequence is TGTGCCAGCAGCTTGTCCGGCGGGGGCCTCTACAATGAGCAGTTCTTC.

V gene TRBV6-5 combines with J gene TRBJ2-5, with 7 bases lining up with TRBD1. Judging by the DNA end, TRBJ2-7 fits better; the J call may be wrong. CDR3 length equals 13 residues. Germline V CDR1 and CDR2: MNHEY, SVGAGI. CDR3 in DNA: TGTGCCAGCAATAAAGGGGGCCCCTACGAGCAGTACTTC. Translating gives CASNKGGPYEQYF.

The chain combines TRBV5-1 with TRBJ2-1; TRBD2 matches at 11 bases. Looked up from germline, CDR1 is SGHRS and CDR2 is YFSETQ. V lost 4 bases and J lost 6; bases outside the gene matches: 9. The CDR3 length is 16 residues. CDR3 residues: CASSAPTSGAPNEQFF. CDR3 coding DNA: TGCGCCAGCAGCGCCCCGACTAGCGGGGCCCCCAATGAGCAGTTCTTC.

This chain connects TRBV28 to TRBJ1-2; TRBD1 might be the D (6 bases). The CDR3 is 14 residues long. CDR1 is MDHEN, CDR2 SYDVKM, per germline. Trimming pared 9 bases from V and 2 bases from J, leaving 16 bases between. The CDR3 nucleotides are TGTGCCAGTCAACTAGGACAGTCGAACTATGGCTACACCTTC. This gives the protein CASQLGQSNYGYTF.

The J gene is TRBJ2-1, the V gene TRBV25-1; possible D gene TRBD1, 5 bases. The V gene's germline CDR1 is MGHDK and CDR2 SYGVNS. The CDR3 sequence is 14 residues long. Trimming removed 5 bases from V and 0 bases from J, with 8 bases in between. CDR3 DNA: TGTGCCAGCAGTCGCCAGGGCTCCTACAATGAGCAGTTCTTC. This gives the protein CASSRQGSYNEQFF.

The genes are TRBV10-3 and TRBJ2-2; 11 positions match TRBD2. The V gene end was trimmed by 2 bases and the J gene end by 4 bases; junction bases not matched to a gene: 3. The CDR3 runs 16 residues. Germline V CDR1 and CDR2: ENHRY, SYGVKD. The CDR3 bases are TGTGCCATCAGTGAGGGGCTAGCGGGGGGCACCGGGGAGCTGTTTTTT. Amino acid sequence: CAISEGLAGGTGELFF.

V gene TRBV28 combines with J gene TRBJ1-3; D possibly corresponds to TRBD1 (6 bases). This CDR3 has 15 residues. Trimming left V 4 bases short and J 7 bases short, with 17 bases between. CDR1 MDHEN and CDR2 SYDVKM come from the germline V gene. The chain's CDR3 is CASSSVYRVTNTIYF. For the CDR3, the DNA is TGTGCCAGCAGTTCCGTCTACAGGGTTACGAACACCATATATTTT.

The rearrangement joins TRBV28 to TRBJ1-2; D remains ambiguous. The V and J ends lost 7 bases and 0 bases respectively, with 3 bases between them. The CDR3 contains 11 residues. CDR1 and CDR2 from the germline V gene are MDHEN and SYDVKM. CDR3 nucleotides: TGTGCCAGCACGGCTAACTATGGCTACACCTTC. As protein: CASTANYGYTF.

This clone was detected once. The CDR3 bases are TGTGCCAGCAGCTTAGCTTTGGGACAGGGCCCGAACACCGGGGAGCTGTTTTTT. Translation gives CASSLALGQGPNTGELFF. The chain links TRBV7-6 to TRBJ2-2, with 9 bases that match TRBD1. The germline V gene encodes CDR1 SGHVS and CDR2 FNYEAQ. Trimming cost V 0 bases and J 0 bases; bases outside gene matches: 5. CDR3 length equals 18 residues.

The rearrangement uses TRBV18 and TRBJ2-1; 9 bases align to TRBD2. Germline V gene lookup returns CDR1 KGHSH and CDR2 LQKENI. This CDR3 comprises 15 residues. V trimming: 6 bases; J trimming: 1 base; junction bases outside the gene matches: 4. The CDR3 region has the DNA TGTGCCAGCTCGAGACTAGCGGCTTCCTACAATGAGCAGTTCTTC. Its protein is CASSRLAASYNEQFF.

This chain connects TRBV5-1 to TRBJ1-1; D possibly corresponds to TRBD1 (5 bases). This CDR3 region has 14 residues. The V and J ends lost 3 bases and 5 bases respectively, with 14 bases between them. Germline CDR1 reads SGHRS; CDR2 reads YFSETQ. Here the CDR3 reads CASSSTGGSTEAFF. The CDR3 nucleotides read TGCGCCAGCAGCTCAACGGGGGGGAGTACTGAAGCTTTCTTT. The full variable domain, its missing parts supplied by reference TRBV5-1 and TRBJ1-1, is KAGVTQTPRYLIKTRGQQVTLSCSPISGHRSVSWYQQTPGQGLQFLFEYFSETQRNKGNFPGRFSGRQFSNSRSEMNVSTLELGDSALYLCASSSTGGSTEAFFGQGTRLTVV.

The chain has TRBV5-6 and TRBJ2-7; D is possibly TRBD2 (5 bases). The CDR3 sequence is 18 residues long. Trimming cost V 3 bases and J 5 bases, with 27 bases left between them. Germline assignment: CDR1 SGHDT and CDR2 YYEEEE. For the CDR3, the DNA is TGTGCCAGCAGCTCTACCATAACGAACCCCTCCGGAGGCCACGAGCAGTACTTC. This translates into CASSSTITNPSGGHEQYF.